The 2 T cell receptor beta chains listed next were all sequenced from one sample in a study of blood T cell repertoires in COVID-19. Here immunoSEQ multiplex PCR was the method, and the copy in TCRdb shows in-frame clones only, minus some. This sample carries about 310,000 clones, 87% of them seen once, and the ten largest clones take 8% to 9%. The sample was PBMCs or T cells enriched from blood (not recorded which). The receptors were sampled from a woman between 18 and 29 years old who had recovered from COVID-19.

The rearrangement uses TRBV7-2 and TRBJ1-2; weak D call: TRBD1 (6 bases). CDR1 and CDR2 from the germline V gene are SGHTA and FQGNSA. V was pared by 5 bases and J by 10 bases, with 11 bases between. The CDR3 runs 11 residues. As DNA, the CDR3 is TGTGCCAGCAGCCCAGGGGCACACTACACCTTC. Translating gives CASSPGAHYTF.

V is TRBV18 and J is TRBJ1-1, with 9 positions matching TRBD1. The CDR3 loop spans 16 amino acids. Trimming removed 2 bases from V and 2 bases from J; junction bases left unmatched: 6. CDR1 and CDR2 (germline): KGHSH, LQKENI. The CDR3 nucleotides are TGTGCCAGCTCACCAGCGGACAGGGGACTAAACACTGAAGCTTTCTTT. Amino acid sequence: CASSPADRGLNTEAFF.